The T cell receptor beta chain described here comes from a study of CD8 T cells in ankylosing spondylitis (dated by TCRdb to about 2017). About the full investigation: To find TCR variants linked to disease, the study profiled T cell receptor beta repertoires in ankylosing spondylitis patients and healthy donors. The whole study cohort included some 100 healthy donors and some 27 ankylosing spondylitis patients. Peripheral blood was sampled, and synovial fluid was additionally collected from ankylosing spondylitis patients. What the study reported, not specific to this receptor: According to the report, matched synovial fluid samples from ankylosing spondylitis patients were significantly enriched for the disease-linked clones. Blood from ankylosing spondylitis patients appeared to be characterized by a TCR beta motif composed of about eight highly homologous amino acid variants. The disease-linked clones showed a CD8+ phenotype and occurred at relatively low frequencies in peripheral blood. Some TCR beta motif variants had previously been reported in synovial fluid and blood of reactive arthritis patients, which suggested common disease-initiation mechanisms.

The instrument given in TCRdb is Illumina HiSeq 2500. Quantitative 5'-RACE with molecular barcodes was the method used to prepare the TCR beta libraries. Turning to the authors' computational methods: Disease-linked TCR variants were identified with a new computational method built on a probabilistic model of VDJ rearrangement. TCRdb itself trimmed the public reads at Q25 with fastp, ran MiXCR and retained productive beta chains. Rows are unified per CDR3 protein, each entry keeping the most common DNA and genes. The V and J calls shown here were made by TCRdb, not taken from the authors' results. Counted in this sample were 200,000 to 250,000 distinct CDR3 sequences; 7.3% of them appeared once. The ten largest clones take up 14% of the sample. The CDR3 sequence holds 13 residues, the cysteine and phenylalanine included. The sequence is cut down to CDR3 DNA, 39 bases in frame from base 1. V is shortened by 1 base, J by 7 bases, and the region joining them spans 8 bases. The germline V gene gives CDR1 as LGHNA and CDR2 as YNFKEQ.

A few counts support this clonotype. No cognate antigen has been identified for it. Base qualities are not provided; no much larger clone lies one nucleotide away. The chain employs TRBV4-2 and TRBJ1-5, with an unclear D gene assignment. This sequence originates from a male donor with ankylosing spondylitis. Sequenced input: blood, either unsorted or a sorted T cell fraction (not recorded which). The CDR3 protein sequence reads: CASSQGSPQPQHF. The DNA sequence is given as TGTGCCAGCAGCCAAGGCAGTCCCCAGCCCCAGCATTTT.